The clone carrying this TCR beta chain has only one observation. Its antigen remains unknown. These data are taken from a study of OX40 agonist ivuxolimab in advanced cancers. In the study overall: Enrollees could have had prior anti-PD-1, anti-PD-L1 or anti-CTLA-4 therapy, which about 42% had received. The study reported partial responses in three patients: one hepatocellular carcinoma, two cutaneous melanoma. General study points: Compared with CD4+, CD8+ T cells on average had more expanded clones.

Repertoires were generated with immunoSEQ multiplex PCR, while TCRdb's copy carries only in-frame clones and drops some. The sample holds approximately 68,000 clones; about nine tenths are singletons and the top ten take 0.68%. The timepoints at which blood was sampled were baseline, cycle 4 day 1, and cycle 7 day 1. V lost 1 base, J lost 4 bases, and 8 bases lay in between. In germline, CDR1 is KGHSH, CDR2 LQKENI. The CDR3 has 14 residues. The gene calls are TRBV18 and TRBJ1-5; D may be TRBD1 (5 bases). The receptor was derived from an adult with an advanced solid tumor such as melanoma, head and neck, liver or kidney cancer. The sequenced sample was CD4+ or CD8+ T cells sorted from blood, obtained in a trial of the OX40 agonist ivuxolimab. In nucleotides, the CDR3 is TGTGCCAGCTCACCACGGGGCCGGAATCAGCCCCAGCATTTT. Translating it yields CASSPRGRNQPQHF.